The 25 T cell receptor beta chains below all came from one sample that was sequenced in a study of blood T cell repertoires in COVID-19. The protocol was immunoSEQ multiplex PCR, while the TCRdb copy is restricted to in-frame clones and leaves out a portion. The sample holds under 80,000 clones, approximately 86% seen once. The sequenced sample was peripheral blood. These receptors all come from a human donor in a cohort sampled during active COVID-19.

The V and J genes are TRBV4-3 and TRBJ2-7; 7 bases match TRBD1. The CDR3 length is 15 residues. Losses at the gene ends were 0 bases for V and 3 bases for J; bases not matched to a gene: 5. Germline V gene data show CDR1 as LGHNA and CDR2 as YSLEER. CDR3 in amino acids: CASSQEPTGNYEQYF. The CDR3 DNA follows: TGCGCCAGCAGCCAAGAACCGACAGGGAACTACGAGCAGTACTTC.

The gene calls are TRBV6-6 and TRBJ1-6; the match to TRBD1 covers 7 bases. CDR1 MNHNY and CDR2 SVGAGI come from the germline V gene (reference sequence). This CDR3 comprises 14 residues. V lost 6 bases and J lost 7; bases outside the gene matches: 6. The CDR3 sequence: CASRWTGVNSPLHF. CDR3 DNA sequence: TGTGCCAGCAGGTGGACAGGAGTAAATTCACCCCTCCACTTT.

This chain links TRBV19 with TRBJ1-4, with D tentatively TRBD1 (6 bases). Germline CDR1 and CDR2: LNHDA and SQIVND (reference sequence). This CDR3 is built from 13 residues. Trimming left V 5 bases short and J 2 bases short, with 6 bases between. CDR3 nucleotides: TGTGCCAGTAGTGGACAGACTAATGAAAAACTGTTTTTT. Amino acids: CASSGQTNEKLFF. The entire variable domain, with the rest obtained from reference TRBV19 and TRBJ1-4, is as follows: DGGITQSPKYLFRKEGQNVTLSCEQNLNHDAMYWYRQDPGQGLRLIYYSQIVNDFQKGDIAEGYSVSREKKESFPLTVTSAQKNPTAFYLCASSGQTNEKLFFGSGTQLSVL.

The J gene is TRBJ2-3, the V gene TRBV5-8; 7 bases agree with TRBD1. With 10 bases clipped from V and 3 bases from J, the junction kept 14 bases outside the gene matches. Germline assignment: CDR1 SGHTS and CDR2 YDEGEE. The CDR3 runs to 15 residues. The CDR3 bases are TGTGCCTTTTCTCGAGGGGGCAGGAAAACAGATACGCAGTATTTT. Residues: CAFSRGGRKTDTQYF.

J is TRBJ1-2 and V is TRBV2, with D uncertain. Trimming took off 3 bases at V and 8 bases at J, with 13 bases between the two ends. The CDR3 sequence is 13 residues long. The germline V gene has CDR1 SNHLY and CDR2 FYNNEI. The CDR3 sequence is CASSDGRGGGYTF. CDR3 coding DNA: TGTGCCAGCAGTGATGGGCGGGGAGGCGGCTACACCTTC.

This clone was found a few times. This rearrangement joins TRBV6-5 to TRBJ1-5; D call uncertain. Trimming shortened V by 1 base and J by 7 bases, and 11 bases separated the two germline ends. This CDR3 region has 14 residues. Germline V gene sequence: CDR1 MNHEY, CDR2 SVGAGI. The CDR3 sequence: CASSYYGVGQPQHF. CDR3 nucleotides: TGTGCCAGCAGTTACTACGGGGTTGGCCAGCCCCAGCATTTT.

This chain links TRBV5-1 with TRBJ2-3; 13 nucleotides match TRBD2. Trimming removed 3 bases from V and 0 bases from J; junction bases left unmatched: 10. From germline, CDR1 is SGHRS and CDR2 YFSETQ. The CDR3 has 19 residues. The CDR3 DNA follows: TGCGCCAGCAGCTGGCAGGGACTAGCGGGGCCCTCTAGCACAGATACGCAGTATTTT. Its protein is CASSWQGLAGPSSTDTQYF.

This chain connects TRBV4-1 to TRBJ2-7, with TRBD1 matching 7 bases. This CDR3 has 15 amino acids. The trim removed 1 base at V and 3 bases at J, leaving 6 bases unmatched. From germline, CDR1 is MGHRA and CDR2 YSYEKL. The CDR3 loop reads CASSQVPGGYYEQYF. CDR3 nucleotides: TGCGCCAGCAGCCAAGTACCAGGGGGATACTACGAGCAGTACTTC.

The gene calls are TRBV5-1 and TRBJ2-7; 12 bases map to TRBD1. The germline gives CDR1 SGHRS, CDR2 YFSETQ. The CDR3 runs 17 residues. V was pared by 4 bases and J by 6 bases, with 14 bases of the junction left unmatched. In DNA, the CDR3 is TGCGCCAGCAGCCCCCCATGGGGGACAGGGGGCGAGTCCGAGCAGTACTTC. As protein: CASSPPWGTGGESEQYF.

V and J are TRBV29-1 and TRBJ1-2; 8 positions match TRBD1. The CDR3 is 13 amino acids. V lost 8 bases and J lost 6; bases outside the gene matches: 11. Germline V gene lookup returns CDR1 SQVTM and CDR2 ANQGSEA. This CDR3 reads CSLRQGPGDGYTF. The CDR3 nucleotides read TGCAGCTTACGACAGGGGCCGGGGGATGGCTACACCTTC.

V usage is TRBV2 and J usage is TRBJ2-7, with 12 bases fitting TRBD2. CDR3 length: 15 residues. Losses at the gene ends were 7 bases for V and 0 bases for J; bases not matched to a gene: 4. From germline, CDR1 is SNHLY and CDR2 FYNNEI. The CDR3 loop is CASTLAGGPSYEQYF. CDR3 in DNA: TGTGCCAGCACACTAGCGGGGGGACCCTCCTACGAGCAGTACTTC. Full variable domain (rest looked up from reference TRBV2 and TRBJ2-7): EPEVTQTPSHQVTQMGQEVILRCVPISNHLYFYWYRQILGQKVEFLVSFYNNEISEKSEIFDDQFSVERPDGSNFTLKIRSTKLEDSAMYFCASTLAGGPSYEQYFGPGTRLTVT.

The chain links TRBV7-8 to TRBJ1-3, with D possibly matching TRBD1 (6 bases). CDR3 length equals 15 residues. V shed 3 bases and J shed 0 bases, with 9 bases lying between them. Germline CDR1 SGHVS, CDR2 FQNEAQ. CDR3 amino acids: CASSLDSNSGNTIYF. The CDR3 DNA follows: TGTGCCAGCAGCTTGGACAGCAACTCTGGAAACACCATATATTTT.

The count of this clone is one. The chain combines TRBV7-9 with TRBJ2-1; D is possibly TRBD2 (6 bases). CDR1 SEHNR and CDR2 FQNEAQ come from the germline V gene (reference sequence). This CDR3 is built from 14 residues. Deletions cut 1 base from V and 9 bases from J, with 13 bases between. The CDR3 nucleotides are TGTGCCAGCAGCTTAGTCCGCGGGGCGGGTGAGCAGTTCTTC. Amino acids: CASSLVRGAGEQFF.

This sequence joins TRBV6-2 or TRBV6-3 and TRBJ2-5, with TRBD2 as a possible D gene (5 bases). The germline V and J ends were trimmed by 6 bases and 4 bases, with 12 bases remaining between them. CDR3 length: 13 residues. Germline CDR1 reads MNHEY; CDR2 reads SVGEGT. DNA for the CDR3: TGTGCCAGCAGCAGGAACGAGGGAGAGACCCAGTACTTC. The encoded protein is CASSRNEGETQYF.

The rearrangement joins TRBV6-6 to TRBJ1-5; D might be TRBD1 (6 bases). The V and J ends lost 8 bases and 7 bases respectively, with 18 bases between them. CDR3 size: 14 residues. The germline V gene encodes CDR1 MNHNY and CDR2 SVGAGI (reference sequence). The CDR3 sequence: CASAEDWDNQPQHF. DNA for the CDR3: TGTGCCAGCGCGGAGGATTGGGACAACCAGCCCCAGCATTTT.

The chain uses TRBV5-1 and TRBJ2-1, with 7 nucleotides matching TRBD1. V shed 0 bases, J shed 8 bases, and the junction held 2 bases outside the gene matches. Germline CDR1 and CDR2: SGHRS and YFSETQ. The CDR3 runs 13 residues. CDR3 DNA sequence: TGCGCCAGCAGCTTGGGACAGGGCTATGAGCAGTTCTTC. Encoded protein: CASSLGQGYEQFF. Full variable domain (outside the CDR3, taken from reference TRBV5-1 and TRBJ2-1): KAGVTQTPRYLIKTRGQQVTLSCSPISGHRSVSWYQQTPGQGLQFLFEYFSETQRNKGNFPGRFSGRQFSNSRSEMNVSTLELGDSALYLCASSLGQGYEQFFGPGTRLTVL.

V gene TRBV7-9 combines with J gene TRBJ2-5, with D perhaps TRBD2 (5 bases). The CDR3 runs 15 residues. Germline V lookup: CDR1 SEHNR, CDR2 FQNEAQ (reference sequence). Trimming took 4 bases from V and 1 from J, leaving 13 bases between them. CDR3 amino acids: CASSSRGLAQETQYF. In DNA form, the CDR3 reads TGTGCCAGCAGCTCCCGAGGACTGGCCCAAGAGACCCAGTACTTC.

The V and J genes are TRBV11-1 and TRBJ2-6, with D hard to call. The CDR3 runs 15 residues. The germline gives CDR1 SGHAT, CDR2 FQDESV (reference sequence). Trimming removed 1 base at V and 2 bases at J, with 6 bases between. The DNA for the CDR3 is TGTGCCAGCAGCTTAGTTGGCACTGGGGCCAACGTCCTGACTTTC. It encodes CASSLVGTGANVLTF.

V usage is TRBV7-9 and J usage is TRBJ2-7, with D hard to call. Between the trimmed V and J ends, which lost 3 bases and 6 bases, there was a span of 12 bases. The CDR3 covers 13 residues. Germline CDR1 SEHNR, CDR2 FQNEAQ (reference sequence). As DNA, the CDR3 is TGTGCCAGCAGCTTCTCTGGTACAGCCGAGCAGTACTTC. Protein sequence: CASSFSGTAEQYF.

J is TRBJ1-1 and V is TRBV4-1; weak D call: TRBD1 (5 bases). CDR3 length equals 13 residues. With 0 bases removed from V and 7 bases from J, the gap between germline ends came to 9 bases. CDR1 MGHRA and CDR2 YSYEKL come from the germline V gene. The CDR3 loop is CASSQDRANEAFF. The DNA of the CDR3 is TGCGCCAGCAGCCAAGACAGGGCCAATGAAGCTTTCTTT.

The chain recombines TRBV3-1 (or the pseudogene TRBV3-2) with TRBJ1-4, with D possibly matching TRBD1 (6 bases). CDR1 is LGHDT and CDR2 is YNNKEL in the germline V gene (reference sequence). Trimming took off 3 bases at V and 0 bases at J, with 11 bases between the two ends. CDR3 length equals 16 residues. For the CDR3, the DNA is TGTGCCAGCAGCCAGTATGCAGGGGCAACTAATGAAAAACTGTTTTTT. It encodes CASSQYAGATNEKLFF.

The CDR3 protein is CASRRELTLYNSPLHF. CDR3 coding DNA: TGTGCCAGCAGACGAGAGCTGACACTCTATAATTCACCCCTCCACTTT. The V gene is TRBV4-2, the J gene TRBJ1-6; D is unclear. From germline, CDR1 is LGHNA and CDR2 YNFKEQ. Trimming stripped 6 bases from V and 3 bases from J, with 15 bases between. There are 16 residues in the CDR3.

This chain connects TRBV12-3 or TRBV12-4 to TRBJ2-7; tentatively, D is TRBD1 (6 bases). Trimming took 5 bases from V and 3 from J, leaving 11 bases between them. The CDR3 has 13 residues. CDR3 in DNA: TGTGCCAGCAGTACAGGGATGGGCTACGAGCAGTACTTC. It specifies CASSTGMGYEQYF.

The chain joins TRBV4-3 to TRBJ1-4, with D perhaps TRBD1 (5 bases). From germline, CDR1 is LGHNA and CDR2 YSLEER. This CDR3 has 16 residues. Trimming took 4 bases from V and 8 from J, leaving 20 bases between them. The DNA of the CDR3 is TGCGCCAGCAGCCTCAGACGGGGGGAACGGTGGGAAAAACTGTTTTTT. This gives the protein CASSLRRGERWEKLFF.

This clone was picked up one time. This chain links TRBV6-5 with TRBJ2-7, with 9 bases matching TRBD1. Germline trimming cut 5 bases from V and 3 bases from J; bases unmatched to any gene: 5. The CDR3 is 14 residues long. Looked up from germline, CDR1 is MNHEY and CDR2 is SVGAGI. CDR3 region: CASSKGQGVYEQYF. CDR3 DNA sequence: TGTGCCAGCAGTAAGGGACAGGGAGTCTACGAGCAGTACTTC.